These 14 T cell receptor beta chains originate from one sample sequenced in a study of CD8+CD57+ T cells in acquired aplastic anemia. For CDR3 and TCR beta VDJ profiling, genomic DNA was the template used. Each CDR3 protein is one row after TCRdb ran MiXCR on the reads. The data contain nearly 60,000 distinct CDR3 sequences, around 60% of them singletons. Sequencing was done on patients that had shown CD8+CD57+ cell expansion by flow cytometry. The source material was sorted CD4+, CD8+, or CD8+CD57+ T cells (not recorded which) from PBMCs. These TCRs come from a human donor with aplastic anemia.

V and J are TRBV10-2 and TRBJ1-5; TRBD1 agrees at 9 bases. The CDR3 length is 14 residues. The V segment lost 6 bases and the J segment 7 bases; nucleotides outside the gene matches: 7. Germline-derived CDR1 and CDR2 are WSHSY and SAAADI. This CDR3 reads CASRGQGSLQPQHF. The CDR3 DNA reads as TGCGCCAGCAGGGGACAGGGTTCGCTCCAGCCCCAGCATTTT.

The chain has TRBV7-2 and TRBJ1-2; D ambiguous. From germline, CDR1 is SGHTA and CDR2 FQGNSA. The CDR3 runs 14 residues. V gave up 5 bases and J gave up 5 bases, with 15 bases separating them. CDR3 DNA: TGTGCCAGCAGCGGCCTTTGGACGGATTATGGCTACACCTTC. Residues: CASSGLWTDYGYTF.

The CDR3 region is CASSYWGGGLGDNEQFF. DNA of the CDR3: TGTGCCAGCAGTTATTGGGGCGGGGGCTTAGGTGACAATGAGCAGTTCTTC. J is TRBJ2-1 and V is TRBV6-2 or TRBV6-3; TRBD2 might be the D (7 bases). Germline values: CDR1 MNHEY, CDR2 SVGEGT. This CDR3 region has 17 residues. V lost 3 bases and J 5 bases, leaving 20 bases between the germline ends.

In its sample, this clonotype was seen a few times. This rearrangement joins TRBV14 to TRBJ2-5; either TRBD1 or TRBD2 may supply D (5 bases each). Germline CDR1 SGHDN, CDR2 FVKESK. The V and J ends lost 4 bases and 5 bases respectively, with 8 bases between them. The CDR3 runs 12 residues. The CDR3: CASSRDRETQYF. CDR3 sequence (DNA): TGTGCCAGCAGCCGGGACCGGGAGACCCAGTACTTC.

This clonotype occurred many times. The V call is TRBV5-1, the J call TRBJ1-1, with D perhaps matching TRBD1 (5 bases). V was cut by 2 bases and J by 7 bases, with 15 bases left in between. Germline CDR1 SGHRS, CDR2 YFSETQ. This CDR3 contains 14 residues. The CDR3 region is CASSFRIGTDEAFF. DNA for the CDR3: TGCGCCAGCAGCTTTAGGATAGGGACGGATGAAGCTTTCTTT.

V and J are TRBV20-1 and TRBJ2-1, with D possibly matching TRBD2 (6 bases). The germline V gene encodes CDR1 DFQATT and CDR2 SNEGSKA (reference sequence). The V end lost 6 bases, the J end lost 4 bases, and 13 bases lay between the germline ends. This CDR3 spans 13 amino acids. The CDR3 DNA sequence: TGCAGTGCCGTCTCGGGGGAGTACAATGAGCAGTTCTTC. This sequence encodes CSAVSGEYNEQFF.

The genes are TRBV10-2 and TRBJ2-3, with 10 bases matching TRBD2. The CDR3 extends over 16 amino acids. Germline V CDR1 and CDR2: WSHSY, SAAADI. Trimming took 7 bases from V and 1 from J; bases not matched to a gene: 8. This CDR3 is CASTLTSGGGTDTQYF. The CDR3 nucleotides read TGCGCCAGCACCTTAACCAGCGGGGGGGGCACAGATACGCAGTATTTT.

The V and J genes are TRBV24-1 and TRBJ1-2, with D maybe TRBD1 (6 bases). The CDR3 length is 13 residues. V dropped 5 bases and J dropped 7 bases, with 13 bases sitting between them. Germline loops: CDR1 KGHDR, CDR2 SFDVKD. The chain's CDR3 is CATSVQGSSGYTF. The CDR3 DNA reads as TGTGCCACCAGTGTACAGGGAAGCTCTGGCTACACCTTC.

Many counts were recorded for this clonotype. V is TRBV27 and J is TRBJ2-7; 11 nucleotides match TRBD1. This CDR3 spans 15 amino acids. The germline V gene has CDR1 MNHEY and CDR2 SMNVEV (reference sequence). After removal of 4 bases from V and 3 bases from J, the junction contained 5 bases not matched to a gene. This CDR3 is CASSSSGTGGYEQYF. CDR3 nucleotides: TGTGCCAGCAGTTCCTCCGGGACAGGGGGCTACGAGCAGTACTTC.

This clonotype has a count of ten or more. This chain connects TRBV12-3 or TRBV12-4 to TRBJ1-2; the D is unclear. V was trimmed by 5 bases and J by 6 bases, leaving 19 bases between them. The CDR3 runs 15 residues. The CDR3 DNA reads TGTGCCAGCAGTCCCAGCCGGGTACACTCCGATGGCTACACCTTC. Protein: CASSPSRVHSDGYTF.

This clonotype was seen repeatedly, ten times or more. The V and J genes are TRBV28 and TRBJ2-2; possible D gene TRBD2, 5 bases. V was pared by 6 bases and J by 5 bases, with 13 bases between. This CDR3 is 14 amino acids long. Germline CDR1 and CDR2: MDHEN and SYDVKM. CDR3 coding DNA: TGTGCCAGCAGCCCTTATGCGGGTACCGGGGAGCTGTTTTTT. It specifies CASSPYAGTGELFF.

CDR3 nucleotides: TGTGCCAGCAGCCAGGACATAAGGGGTACTGAAGCTTTCTTT. Encoded protein: CASSQDIRGTEAFF. The chain joins TRBV13 to TRBJ1-1; maybe TRBD1 (5 bases). Germline loops: CDR1 PRHDT, CDR2 FYEKMQ (reference sequence). Trimming took off 5 bases at V and 5 bases at J, with 15 bases between the two ends. The CDR3 runs 14 residues.

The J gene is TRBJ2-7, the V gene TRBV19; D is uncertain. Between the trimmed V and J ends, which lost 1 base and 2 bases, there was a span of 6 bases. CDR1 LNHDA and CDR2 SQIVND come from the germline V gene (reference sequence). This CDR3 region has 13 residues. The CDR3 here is CASSIGAPYEQYF. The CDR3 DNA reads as TGTGCCAGTAGTATAGGGGCTCCCTACGAGCAGTACTTC.

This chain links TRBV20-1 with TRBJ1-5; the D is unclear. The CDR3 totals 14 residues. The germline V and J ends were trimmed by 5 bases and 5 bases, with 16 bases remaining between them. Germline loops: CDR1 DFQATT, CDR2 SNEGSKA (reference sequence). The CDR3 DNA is TGCAGTGCTGCGAGGCCCCCAGCGGATCAGCCCCAGCATTTT. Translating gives CSAARPPADQPQHF.